This TCR beta chain is drawn from a study of shared clonotypes between healthy human individuals. At the level of the study: Samples came from two female and a few male donors aged 18 to 49.

Trimming left V 0 bases short and J 6 bases short, with 17 bases between. Germline-derived CDR1 and CDR2 are MNHEY and SVGAGI. The CDR3 totals 16 residues. Each CD8 memory set brought CD45RO+ cells together with CCR7-negative CD45RA+ TemRA cells. TCRdb's copy holds only in-frame clones and misses some; the assay was immunoSEQ multiplex PCR. The sample yields 600,000 to 750,000 clones, less than 95% seen once. The sequenced material came from memory CD8+ T cells from PBMCs. The subset denotes: CD45RO+ cells pooled with CCR7-negative TemRA cells. V and J are TRBV6-5 and TRBJ1-2, with a possible D match to TRBD1 (5 bases). The receptor was isolated from a man between 18 and 29 years old in good health. Some clones in this sample may be carry-over from other donors' samples. The CDR3 nucleotides are TGTGCCAGCAGTTACTCAAGGGGAGAGTACGTCCATGGCTACACCTTC. It encodes CASSYSRGEYVHGYTF.